The 32 T cell receptor beta chains below were found in one sample sequenced in a study of Ad26.COV2.S vaccination and SARS-CoV-2 variants. Clones were read by immunoSEQ multiplex PCR, and TCRdb kept only the in-frame ones, dropping some. This table has 360,000 or so clones, over 75% appearing once. Described treatment: some 20 received Ad26.COV2.S at low or high dose, single or two shots; roughly five received placebo; per-sample allocation not given. The samples were gathered on day 63 after the first injection of vaccine or placebo. Material: peripheral blood, obtained in a trial of Ad26.COV2.S vaccine versus placebo. The origin of the receptors is a person aged 18-60 years who received the Ad26.COV2.S COVID-19 vaccine or a placebo.

The chain joins TRBV19 to TRBJ2-1; D may be TRBD1 (7 bases). The CDR3 is made up of 13 amino acids. Germline-derived CDR1 and CDR2 are LNHDA and SQIVND (reference sequence). Between the trimmed V and J ends, which lost 5 bases and 9 bases, there was a span of 14 bases. CDR3 residues: CASSPRGEREQFF. As DNA, the CDR3 is TGTGCCAGTAGTCCCAGGGGGGAGCGTGAGCAGTTCTTC.

The chain employs TRBV7-8 and TRBJ2-6; D is perhaps TRBD2 (6 bases). V was shortened by 1 base and J by 2 bases, with 9 bases between the two germline ends. Germline V gene data show CDR1 as SGHVS and CDR2 as FQNEAQ. This CDR3 region has 16 residues. The CDR3 sequence is CASSLEGGTGANVLTF. The CDR3, as DNA: TGTGCCAGCAGCTTAGAGGGCGGGACTGGGGCCAACGTCCTGACTTTC. The full variable domain, completed using reference TRBV7-8 and TRBJ2-6, is GAGVSQSPRYKVAKRGQDVALRCDPISGHVSLFWYQQALGQGPEFLTYFQNEAQLDKSGLPSDRFFAERPEGSVSTLKIQRTQQEDSAVYLCASSLEGGTGANVLTFGAGSRLTVL.

This chain connects TRBV7-6 to TRBJ2-4, with 8 bases lining up with TRBD2. The CDR3 consists of 18 residues. The germline CDR1 and CDR2 sequences are SGHVS and FNYEAQ. Trimming removed 6 bases from V and 3 bases from J; junction bases left unmatched: 16. CDR3: CASSLEAGGRGGKNIQYF. DNA for the CDR3: TGTGCCAGCAGTCTTGAGGCGGGAGGAAGAGGGGGCAAAAACATTCAGTACTTC.

The rearrangement uses TRBV6-2 or TRBV6-3 and TRBJ1-5; TRBD1 might be the D (5 bases). The germline V gene has CDR1 MNHEY and CDR2 SVGEGT. The CDR3 is 14 amino acids. V lost 2 bases and J 6 bases, leaving 11 bases between the germline ends. The CDR3 loop is CASSYPTVTQPQHF. CDR3 DNA sequence: TGTGCCAGCAGTTACCCGACAGTTACTCAGCCCCAGCATTTT.

The rearrangement joins TRBV5-5 to TRBJ2-1, with D perhaps matching TRBD1 (6 bases). Germline loops: CDR1 SGHKS, CDR2 YYEKEE (reference sequence). The V end lost 3 bases, the J end lost 5 bases, and 12 bases lay between the germline ends. The CDR3 extends over 14 amino acids. In DNA, the CDR3 is TGTGCCAGCAGCTCCCCCGGACAGAACAATGAGCAGTTCTTC. Its protein product is CASSSPGQNNEQFF.

This clone was recorded only once. The chain joins TRBV11-2 to TRBJ1-2; D remains ambiguous. The germline gives CDR1 SGHAT, CDR2 FQNNGV. The CDR3 runs 14 residues. Trimming stripped 4 bases from V and 7 bases from J, with 16 bases between. The CDR3 nucleotides are TGTGCCAGCAGCTCCGAGGGCGTCCATGTTGGCTACACCTTC. It specifies CASSSEGVHVGYTF.

This chain links TRBV5-1 with TRBJ2-1; 11 bases are shared with TRBD2. The ends lost 4 bases at V and 4 bases at J; junction bases unmatched: 4. Per the germline V gene, CDR1 is SGHRS and CDR2 is YFSETQ. This CDR3 has 15 amino acids. CDR3 amino acids: CASSLAGGHYNEQFF. The CDR3 DNA reads as TGCGCCAGCAGCCTAGCGGGAGGCCATTACAATGAGCAGTTCTTC.

The chain uses TRBV5-1 and TRBJ2-7, with D possibly TRBD1 on 6 matching bases. There are 17 residues in the CDR3. With 6 bases removed from V and 1 base from J, the gap between germline ends came to 23 bases. The germline CDR1 and CDR2 sequences are SGHRS and YFSETQ. The CDR3 DNA is TGCGCCAGCACCCTTAAGAGCATAACAGGGCGGTCCTACGAGCAGTACTTC. Protein product: CASTLKSITGRSYEQYF.

This chain connects TRBV6-2 or TRBV6-3 to TRBJ2-5, with D perhaps matching TRBD1 (5 bases). V was cut by 0 bases and J by 6 bases, with 17 bases left in between. Germline V gene data show CDR1 as MNHEY and CDR2 as SVGEGT. The CDR3 consists of 16 residues. As DNA, the CDR3 is TGTGCCAGCAGTTACTCCGCTGGCCCTAGGGGCCAGACCCAGTACTTC. This translates into CASSYSAGPRGQTQYF.

J is TRBJ2-1 and V is TRBV10-3; 9 bases match TRBD1. The CDR3 runs to 15 residues. Germline CDR1 is ENHRY and CDR2 is SYGVKD. The V segment lost 6 bases and the J segment 1 base; nucleotides outside the gene matches: 4. Here the CDR3 reads CAIRTGTGSYNEQFF. DNA of the CDR3: TGTGCCATCAGAACCGGGACAGGGTCCTACAATGAGCAGTTCTTC.

The genes are TRBV7-9 and TRBJ1-1, with D perhaps TRBD1 (5 bases). The germline V gene has CDR1 SEHNR and CDR2 FQNEAQ (reference sequence). Trimming pared 5 bases from V and 2 bases from J, leaving 12 bases between. CDR3 size: 14 residues. CDR3 nucleotides: TGTGCCAGCAGCCCTTCAGGGCGTAACACTGAAGCTTTCTTT. It specifies CASSPSGRNTEAFF.

The V and J genes are TRBV29-1 and TRBJ1-2; D is ambiguous. CDR3 length: 13 residues. Trimming shortened V by 0 bases and J by 4 bases, and 9 bases separated the two germline ends. Per the germline V gene, CDR1 is SQVTM and CDR2 is ANQGSEA. CDR3 amino acids: CSVEDAGTYGYTF. The CDR3 bases are TGCAGCGTTGAAGATGCGGGAACCTATGGCTACACCTTC.

This clone has just a few counts. The V and J genes are TRBV27 and TRBJ1-2; maybe TRBD1 (5 bases). This CDR3 contains 11 residues. Per the germline V gene, CDR1 is MNHEY and CDR2 is SMNVEV (reference sequence). Trimming took off 5 bases at V and 8 bases at J, with 9 bases between the two ends. The CDR3 region has the DNA TGTGCCAGCAGTAGGGGTCAAGGCTACACCTTC. This sequence encodes CASSRGQGYTF.

The V gene is TRBV7-6, the J gene TRBJ2-3; D could derive from TRBD1 or TRBD2 (5 bases each). V was trimmed by 11 bases and J by 2 bases, leaving 17 bases between them. CDR1 is SGHVS and CDR2 is FNYEAQ in the germline V gene. CDR3 length equals 14 residues. CDR3 sequence reads: CASRGAFPTDTQYF. CDR3 bases: TGTGCCTCCCGAGGGGCGTTCCCCACAGATACGCAGTATTTT.

V gene TRBV5-4 combines with J gene TRBJ1-1; D gene uncertain. Trimming left V 0 bases short and J 0 bases short, with 6 bases between. This CDR3 is 14 amino acids long. Germline V CDR1 and CDR2: SGHNT, YYREEE (reference sequence). The CDR3 loop is CASSLVGMNTEAFF. CDR3 nucleotide sequence: TGTGCCAGCAGCTTGGTAGGGATGAACACTGAAGCTTTCTTT.

This clone was observed many times. The chain links TRBV4-1 to TRBJ1-5, with TRBD1 matching over 8 bases. The germline V gene encodes CDR1 MGHRA and CDR2 YSYEKL. J was trimmed by 0 bases and V by 0 bases; bases with no gene match: 7. The CDR3 has 18 residues. The DNA of the CDR3 is TGCGCCAGCAGCCAAGATCAACAGGGGGTCCTTAGCAATCAGCCCCAGCATTTT. It specifies CASSQDQQGVLSNQPQHF.

In this sample, this clone turned up once. The chain uses TRBV30 and TRBJ2-2; 13 bases agree with TRBD2. The length of the CDR3 is 16 residues. The J segment lost 5 bases and the V segment lost 0 bases, leaving 3 bases of the junction unmatched. Germline values: CDR1 GTSNPN, CDR2 SVGIG (reference sequence). For the CDR3, the DNA is TGTGCCTGGAGTGTAATGGGACTAGCGGGGACCGGGGAGCTGTTTTTT. Translation gives CAWSVMGLAGTGELFF.

The V and J genes are TRBV14 and TRBJ2-7; TRBD2 is a possible D gene (6 bases). The V gene lost 1 base and the J gene lost 6 bases, with 13 bases spanning the gap. CDR1 and CDR2 from the germline V gene are SGHDN and FVKESK. The CDR3 loop spans 14 amino acids. The CDR3: CASSQGIRGTEQYF. The DNA of the CDR3 is TGTGCCAGCAGCCAAGGGATACGGGGGACCGAGCAGTACTTC.

V is TRBV28 and J is TRBJ1-5; D perhaps matches TRBD1 (5 bases). V gave up 7 bases and J gave up 1 base, with 11 bases separating them. Per the germline V gene, CDR1 is MDHEN and CDR2 is SYDVKM. The CDR3 covers 14 residues. The CDR3 coding sequence is TGTGCCAGCAATCCCGGGGGGAGCAATCAGCCCCAGCATTTT. This sequence encodes CASNPGGSNQPQHF.

V usage is TRBV19 and J usage is TRBJ2-5; tentative D call: TRBD1 (6 bases). Germline V gene lookup returns CDR1 LNHDA and CDR2 SQIVND (reference sequence). V gave up 0 bases and J gave up 1 base, with 15 bases separating them. CDR3 length: 17 residues. CDR3 protein: CASSIDGTAGAQETQYF. For the CDR3, the DNA is TGTGCCAGTAGTATAGATGGTACCGCAGGGGCCCAAGAGACCCAGTACTTC.

The chain uses TRBV5-8 and TRBJ2-7; the D is unclear. The ends were cut back, 1 base at V and 3 bases at J, with 17 bases in the middle. Per germline, CDR1 SGHTS and CDR2 YDEGEE. The CDR3 consists of 16 residues. The CDR3 DNA reads as TGTGCCAGCAGCTTGAACGCAGGCGCTCTCATCTACGAGCAGTACTTC. Protein: CASSLNAGALIYEQYF. Full variable domain (remainder filled in from reference TRBV5-8 and TRBJ2-7): EAGVTQSPTHLIKTRGQQATLRCSPISGHTSVYWYQQALGLGLQFLLWYDEGEERNRGNFPPRFSGRQFPNYSSELNVNALELEDSALYLCASSLNAGALIYEQYFGPGTRLTVT.

The chain employs TRBV28 and TRBJ2-5; D perhaps matches TRBD1 (6 bases). CDR1 is MDHEN, CDR2 SYDVKM, per germline. The CDR3 extends over 13 amino acids. Trimming shortened V by 5 bases and J by 6 bases, and 13 bases separated the two germline ends. The CDR3 DNA reads TGTGCCAGCAGTGACCAGGGGTCCAAGACCCAGTACTTC. Its protein is CASSDQGSKTQYF.

The V call is TRBV6-2 or TRBV6-3, the J call TRBJ2-1, with TRBD1 as a possible D gene (5 bases). Germline CDR1 reads MNHEY; CDR2 reads SVGEGT. The CDR3 is 16 amino acids. V was clipped by 0 bases and J by 1 base, with 10 bases between them. As DNA, the CDR3 is TGTGCCAGCAGTTACTCTGGAGCAGGGTCCTACAATGAGCAGTTCTTC. Protein sequence: CASSYSGAGSYNEQFF.

The chain recombines TRBV5-6 with TRBJ2-1; D is uncertain. The V end lost 0 bases, the J end lost 6 bases, and 7 bases lay between the germline ends. The CDR3 is 13 amino acids. Germline V lookup: CDR1 SGHDT, CDR2 YYEEEE. CDR3 sequence reads: CASSLDIINEQFF. The CDR3 nucleotides are TGTGCCAGCAGCTTGGATATAATCAATGAGCAGTTCTTC.

As for this clone: At the DNA level, this CDR3 is encoded by other sequences in the same sample as well. This chain uses TRBV5-1 with TRBJ1-5, with no clear D. The CDR3 length is 15 residues. Trimming left V 0 bases short and J 0 bases short, with 7 bases between. Germline V gene lookup returns CDR1 SGHRS and CDR2 YFSETQ. CDR3: CASSLDGDSNQPQHF. DNA for the CDR3: TGCGCCAGCAGCTTGGATGGGGATAGCAATCAGCCCCAGCATTTT.

This chain uses TRBV7-9 with TRBJ2-1; D remains ambiguous. This CDR3 comprises 14 residues. With 2 bases removed from V and 10 bases from J, the gap between germline ends came to 15 bases. Looked up from germline, CDR1 is SEHNR and CDR2 is FQNEAQ (reference sequence). The CDR3 nucleotides are TGTGCCAGCAGCTTATGGGTGGAATCACGGGAGCAGTTCTTC. Protein: CASSLWVESREQFF. The entire variable domain, with the rest obtained from reference TRBV7-9 and TRBJ2-1, is as follows: DTGVSQNPRHKITKRGQNVTFRCDPISEHNRLYWYRQTLGQGPEFLTYFQNEAQLEKSRLLSDRFSAERPKGSFSTLEIQRTEQGDSAMYLCASSLWVESREQFFGPGTRLTVL.

The chain carries TRBV6-5 and TRBJ2-7; 12 bases line up with TRBD1. CDR1 MNHEY and CDR2 SVGAGI come from the germline V gene. CDR3 length: 15 amino acids. J was trimmed by 7 bases and V by 6 bases; bases with no gene match: 10. CDR3 protein: CASSITGTGGREQYF. As DNA, the CDR3 is TGTGCCAGCAGCATCACCGGGACAGGGGGCAGAGAGCAGTACTTC.

This clone was found once. CDR3 in amino acids: CASSVERGQPQHF. DNA for the CDR3: TGTGCCAGCAGCGTGGAGAGGGGTCAGCCCCAGCATTTT. This chain connects TRBV27 to TRBJ1-5; possibly TRBD1 for D (5 bases). The CDR3 is 13 amino acids. Germline V CDR1 and CDR2: MNHEY, SMNVEV (reference sequence). The germline V and J ends were trimmed by 6 bases and 6 bases, with 12 bases remaining between them.

In its sample, this clone was seen a few times. CDR3 DNA: TGCGCCAGCAGCTTGCTCCAGGGGGTCACCGGGGAGCTGTTTTTT. Its translation: CASSLLQGVTGELFF. This chain connects TRBV5-1 to TRBJ2-2; 7 bases are shared with TRBD1. CDR1 SGHRS and CDR2 YFSETQ come from the germline V gene. This CDR3 is 15 amino acids long. V was clipped by 1 base and J by 4 bases; unmatched bases: 4.

The chain links TRBV9 to TRBJ2-7; 10 bases fit TRBD2. Germline V gene data show CDR1 as SGDLS and CDR2 as YYNGEE. CDR3 length equals 16 residues. The trim removed 0 bases at V and 7 bases at J, leaving 10 bases unmatched. The CDR3 region is CASSVGNSGRAEEQYF. The CDR3 bases are TGTGCCAGCAGCGTAGGGAACAGCGGGAGGGCTGAGGAGCAGTACTTC. The full variable domain, completed using reference TRBV9 and TRBJ2-7, is DSGVTQTPKHLITATGQRVTLRCSPRSGDLSVYWYQQSLDQGLQFLIQYYNGEERAKGNILERFSAQQFPDLHSELNLSSLELGDSALYFCASSVGNSGRAEEQYFGPGTRLTVT.

This chain connects TRBV4-1 to TRBJ1-1; tentatively, D is TRBD1 (5 bases). This CDR3 comprises 16 residues. V was trimmed by 0 bases and J by 8 bases, leaving 19 bases between them. From germline, CDR1 is MGHRA and CDR2 YSYEKL. CDR3 bases: TGCGCCAGCAGCCAAGAAGGGGTCTGGGGGAAGGTGGAAGCTTTCTTT. As protein: CASSQEGVWGKVEAFF.

The rearrangement links TRBV28 to TRBJ2-7; 7 nucleotides agree with TRBD1. V was clipped by 4 bases and J by 2 bases; unmatched bases: 8. The V gene's germline CDR1 is MDHEN and CDR2 SYDVKM. This CDR3 is 15 amino acids long. The CDR3 region is CASSSRRDSAYEQYF. The CDR3 DNA sequence: TGTGCCAGCAGTTCGCGTCGGGACAGCGCCTACGAGCAGTACTTC.